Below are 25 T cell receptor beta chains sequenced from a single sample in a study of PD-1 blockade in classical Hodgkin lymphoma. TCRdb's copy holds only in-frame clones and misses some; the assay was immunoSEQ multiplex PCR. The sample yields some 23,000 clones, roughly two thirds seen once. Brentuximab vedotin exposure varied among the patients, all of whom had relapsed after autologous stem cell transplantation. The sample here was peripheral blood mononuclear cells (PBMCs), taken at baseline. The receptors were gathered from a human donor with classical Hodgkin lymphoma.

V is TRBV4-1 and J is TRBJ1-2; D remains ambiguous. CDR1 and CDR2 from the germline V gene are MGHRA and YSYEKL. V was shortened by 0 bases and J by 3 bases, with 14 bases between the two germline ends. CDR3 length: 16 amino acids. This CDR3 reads CASSQDPDLWHYGYTF. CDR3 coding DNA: TGCGCCAGCAGCCAAGATCCCGATCTATGGCACTATGGCTACACCTTC.

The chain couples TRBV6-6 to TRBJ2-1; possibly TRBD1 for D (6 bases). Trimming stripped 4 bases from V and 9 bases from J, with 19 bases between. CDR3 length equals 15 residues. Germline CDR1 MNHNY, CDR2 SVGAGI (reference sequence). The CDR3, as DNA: TGTGCCAGCAGTTCCGGAAACAGGGTTCGAGCTGAGCAGTTCTTC. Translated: CASSSGNRVRAEQFF.

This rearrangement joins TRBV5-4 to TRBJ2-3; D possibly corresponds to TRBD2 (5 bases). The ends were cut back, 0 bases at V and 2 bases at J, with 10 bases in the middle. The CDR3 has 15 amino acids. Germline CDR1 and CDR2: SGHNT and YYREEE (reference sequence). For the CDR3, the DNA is TGTGCCAGCAGCTTGGGGCAGGACTTCACAGATACGCAGTATTTT. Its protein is CASSLGQDFTDTQYF.

This CDR3 is CASTRDRGAEQYF. The CDR3 DNA is TGTGCCAGCACCCGGGACAGGGGGGCCGAGCAGTACTTC. The gene calls are TRBV2 and TRBJ2-7; 11 nucleotides agree with TRBD1. CDR1 is SNHLY and CDR2 is FYNNEI in the germline V gene. The V and J ends lost 7 bases and 6 bases, in that order; junction bases with no gene match: 5. The length of the CDR3 is 13 residues.

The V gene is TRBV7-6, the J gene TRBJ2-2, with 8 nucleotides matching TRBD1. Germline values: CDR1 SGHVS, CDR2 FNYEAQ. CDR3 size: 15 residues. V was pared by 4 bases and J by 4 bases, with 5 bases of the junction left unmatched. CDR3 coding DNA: TGTGCCAGCAGCTCCGGGACAGGCCCCACCGGGGAGCTGTTTTTT. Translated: CASSSGTGPTGELFF.

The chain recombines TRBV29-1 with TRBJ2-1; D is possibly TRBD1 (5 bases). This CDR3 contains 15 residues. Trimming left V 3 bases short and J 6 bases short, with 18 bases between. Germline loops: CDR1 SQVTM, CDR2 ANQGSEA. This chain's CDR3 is CSVDKGASYPNEQFF. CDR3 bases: TGCAGCGTTGACAAAGGGGCCTCGTACCCCAATGAGCAGTTCTTC.

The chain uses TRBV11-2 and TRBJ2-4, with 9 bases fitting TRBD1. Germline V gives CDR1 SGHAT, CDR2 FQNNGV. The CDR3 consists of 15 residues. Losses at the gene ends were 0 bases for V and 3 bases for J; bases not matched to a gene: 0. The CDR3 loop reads CASSLETGGKNIQYF. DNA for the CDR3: TGTGCCAGCAGCTTAGAGACAGGGGGCAAAAACATTCAGTACTTC.

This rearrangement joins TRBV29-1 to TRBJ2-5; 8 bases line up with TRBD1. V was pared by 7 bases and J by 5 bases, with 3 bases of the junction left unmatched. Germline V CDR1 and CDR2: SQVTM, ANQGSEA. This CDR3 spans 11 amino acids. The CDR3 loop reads CSARDRETQYF. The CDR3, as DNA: TGCAGCGCGCGGGACAGGGAGACCCAGTACTTC.

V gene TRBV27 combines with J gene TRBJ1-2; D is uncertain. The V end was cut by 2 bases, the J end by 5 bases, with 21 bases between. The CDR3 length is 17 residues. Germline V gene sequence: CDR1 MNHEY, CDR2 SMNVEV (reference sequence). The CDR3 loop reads CASSLDWARIRVYGYTF. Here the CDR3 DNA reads TGTGCCAGCAGTTTAGATTGGGCCCGGATTCGTGTTTATGGCTACACCTTC.

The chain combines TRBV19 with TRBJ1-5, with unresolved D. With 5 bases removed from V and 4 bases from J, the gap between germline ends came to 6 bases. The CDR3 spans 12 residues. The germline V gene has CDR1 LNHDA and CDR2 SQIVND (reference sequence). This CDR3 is CASSLLNQPQHF. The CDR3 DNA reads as TGTGCCAGTAGTCTGCTGAATCAGCCCCAGCATTTT.

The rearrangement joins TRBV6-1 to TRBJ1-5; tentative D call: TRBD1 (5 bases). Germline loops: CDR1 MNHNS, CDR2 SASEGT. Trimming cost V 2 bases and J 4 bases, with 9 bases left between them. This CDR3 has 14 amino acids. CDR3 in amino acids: CASSESWGNQPQHF. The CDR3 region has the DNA TGTGCCAGCAGTGAATCGTGGGGGAATCAGCCCCAGCATTTT.

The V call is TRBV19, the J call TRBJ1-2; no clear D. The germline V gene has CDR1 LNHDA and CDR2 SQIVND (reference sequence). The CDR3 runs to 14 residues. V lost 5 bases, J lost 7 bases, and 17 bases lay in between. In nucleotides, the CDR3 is TGTGCCAGTAGTTATCTGGGCCAGGCTAGTGGCTACACCTTC. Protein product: CASSYLGQASGYTF.

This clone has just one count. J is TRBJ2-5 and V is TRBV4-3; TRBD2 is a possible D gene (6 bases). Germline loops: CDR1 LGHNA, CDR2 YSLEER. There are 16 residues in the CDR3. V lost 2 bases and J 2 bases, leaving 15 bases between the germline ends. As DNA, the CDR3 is TGCGCCAGCAGCCAAAATACCGCAGGGACTCAAGAGACCCAGTACTTC. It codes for CASSQNTAGTQETQYF.

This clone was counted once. The CDR3 coding sequence is TGTGCCAGCAGTGACCAGGGGGCGCTTGGCTACACCTTC. Its translation is CASSDQGALGYTF. The chain joins TRBV25-1 to TRBJ1-2, with 8 bases aligning to TRBD1. The junction had 4 bases not matched to a gene; V was cut back by 3 bases and J by 7 bases. The CDR3 has 13 residues. Germline V gives CDR1 MGHDK, CDR2 SYGVNS.

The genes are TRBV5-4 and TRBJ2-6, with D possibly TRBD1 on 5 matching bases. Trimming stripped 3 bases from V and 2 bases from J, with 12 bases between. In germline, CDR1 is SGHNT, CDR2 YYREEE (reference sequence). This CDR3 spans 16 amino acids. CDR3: CASSSAGFTGANVLTF. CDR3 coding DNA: TGTGCCAGCAGCTCTGCAGGGTTTACTGGGGCCAACGTCCTGACTTTC.

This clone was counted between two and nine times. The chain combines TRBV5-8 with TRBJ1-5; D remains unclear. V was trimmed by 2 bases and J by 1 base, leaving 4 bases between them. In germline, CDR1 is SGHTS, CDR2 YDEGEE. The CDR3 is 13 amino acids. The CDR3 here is CASSFQSNQPQHF. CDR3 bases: TGTGCCAGCAGCTTTCAGAGCAATCAGCCCCAGCATTTT.

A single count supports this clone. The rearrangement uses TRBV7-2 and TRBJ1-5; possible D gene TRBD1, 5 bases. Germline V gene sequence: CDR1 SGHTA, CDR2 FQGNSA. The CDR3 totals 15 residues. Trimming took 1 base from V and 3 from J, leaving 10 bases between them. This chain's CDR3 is CASSLGGPSNQPQHF. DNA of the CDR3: TGTGCCAGCAGCTTAGGGGGACCGTCCAATCAGCCCCAGCATTTT.

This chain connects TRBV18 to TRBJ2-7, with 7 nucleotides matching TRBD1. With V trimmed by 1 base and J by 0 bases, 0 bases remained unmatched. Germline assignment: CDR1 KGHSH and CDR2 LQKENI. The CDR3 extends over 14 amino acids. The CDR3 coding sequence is TGTGCCAGCTCACCACGGGACAGCTCCTACGAGCAGTACTTC. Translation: CASSPRDSSYEQYF. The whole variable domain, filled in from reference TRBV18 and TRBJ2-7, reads NAGVMQNPRHLVRRRGQEARLRCSPMKGHSHVYWYRQLPEEGLKFMVYLQKENIIDESGMPKERFSAEFPKEGPSILRIQQVVRGDSAAYFCASSPRDSSYEQYFGPGTRLTVT.

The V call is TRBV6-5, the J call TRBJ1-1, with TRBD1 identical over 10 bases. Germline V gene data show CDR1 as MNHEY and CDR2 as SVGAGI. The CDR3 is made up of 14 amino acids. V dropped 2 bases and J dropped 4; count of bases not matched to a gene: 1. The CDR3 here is CASSYRTGGTEAFF. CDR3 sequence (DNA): TGTGCCAGCAGTTACCGGACAGGGGGCACTGAAGCTTTCTTT.

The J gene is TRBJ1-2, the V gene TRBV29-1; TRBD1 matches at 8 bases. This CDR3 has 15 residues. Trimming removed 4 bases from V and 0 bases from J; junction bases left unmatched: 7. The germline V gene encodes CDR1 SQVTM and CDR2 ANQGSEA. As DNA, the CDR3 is TGCAGCGTTGGAACAGGGGGGATTTCTAACTATGGCTACACCTTC. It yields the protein CSVGTGGISNYGYTF.

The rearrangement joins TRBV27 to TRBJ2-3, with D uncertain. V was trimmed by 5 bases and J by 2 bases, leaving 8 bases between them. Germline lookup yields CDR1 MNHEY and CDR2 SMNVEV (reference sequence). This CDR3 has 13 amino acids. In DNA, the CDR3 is TGTGCCAGCAGTCCGAGACCCACAGATACGCAGTATTTT. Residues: CASSPRPTDTQYF.

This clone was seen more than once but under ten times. The CDR3 protein is CASSIVPGAEAFF. CDR3 DNA sequence: TGTGCCAGTAGTATTGTACCAGGGGCAGAGGCTTTCTTT. The chain has TRBV19 and TRBJ1-1; D possibly corresponds to TRBD1 (6 bases). Germline V gene lookup returns CDR1 LNHDA and CDR2 SQIVND (reference sequence). The germline V and J ends were trimmed by 3 bases and 11 bases, with 16 bases remaining between them. The CDR3 runs to 13 residues.

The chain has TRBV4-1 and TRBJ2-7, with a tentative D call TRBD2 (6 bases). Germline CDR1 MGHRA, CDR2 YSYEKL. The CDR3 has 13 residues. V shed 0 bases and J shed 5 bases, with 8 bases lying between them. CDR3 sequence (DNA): TGCGCCAGCAGCCAAGATGCGGGGAACGAGCAGTACGTC. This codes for CASSQDAGNEQYV.

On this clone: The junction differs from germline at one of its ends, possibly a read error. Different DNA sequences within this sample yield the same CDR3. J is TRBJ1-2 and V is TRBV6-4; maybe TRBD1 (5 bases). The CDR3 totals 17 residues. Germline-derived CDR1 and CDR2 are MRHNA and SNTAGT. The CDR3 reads CGTRGGVSMGQVYGYTF. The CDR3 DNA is TGCGGGACTAGAGGTGGAGTTTCCATGGGGCAGGTCTATGGCTACACCTTC.

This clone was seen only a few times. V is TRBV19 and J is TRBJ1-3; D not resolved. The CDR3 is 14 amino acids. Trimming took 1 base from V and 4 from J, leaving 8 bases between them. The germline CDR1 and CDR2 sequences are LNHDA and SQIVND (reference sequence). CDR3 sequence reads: CASSIVSRGNTIYF. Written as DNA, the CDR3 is TGTGCCAGTAGTATAGTATCCAGAGGAAACACCATATATTTT.